Below are 31 T cell receptor beta chains sequenced from a single sample in a study of human T cells and chemical hapten exposure. One entry per CDR3 protein results from TCRdb running MiXCR on the RACE reads. This table has some 350,000 distinct CDR3 sequences, approximately 6.9% appearing once. Noted time point: patch test 1, 2 weeks after DPC sensitization. Specified treatment: therapeutic diphenylcyclopropenone sensitization with weekly scalp DPC. The starting material was whole blood, obtained in connection with sensitization to the hapten diphenylcyclopropenone (DPC). Receptors were obtained from a woman aged 18 to 35 with alopecia areata. Some clones in this sample may be carry-over from other donors' samples.

This clonotype appeared many times. This sequence joins TRBV4-1 and TRBJ2-2; the D is unclear. Trimming took off 2 bases at V and 3 bases at J, with 4 bases between the two ends. The CDR3 has 13 residues. Germline CDR1 and CDR2: MGHRA and YSYEKL. In DNA form, the CDR3 reads TGCGCCAGCAGCCAACTTCACACCGGGGAGCTGTTTTTT. As protein: CASSQLHTGELFF.

This clonotype was observed at least ten times. The chain combines TRBV27 with TRBJ1-6; weak D call: TRBD1 (5 bases). Between the trimmed V and J ends, which lost 6 bases and 7 bases, there was a span of 7 bases. CDR1 is MNHEY, CDR2 SMNVEV, per germline (reference sequence). This CDR3 is built from 12 residues. CDR3 residues: CASRRQNSPLHF. The CDR3 DNA reads as TGTGCCAGCAGAAGACAGAATTCACCCCTCCACTTT.

The genes are TRBV2 and TRBJ2-3, with TRBD2 identical over 10 bases. The CDR3 loop spans 15 amino acids. The trim removed 6 bases at V and 2 bases at J, leaving 5 bases unmatched. Germline V lookup: CDR1 SNHLY, CDR2 FYNNEI. CDR3 coding DNA: TGTGCCAGCAGGGCGCTAGCGGGGGCCACAGATACGCAGTATTTT. Its protein product is CASRALAGATDTQYF.

This clonotype was detected a few times. The genes are TRBV28 and TRBJ2-4, with D tentatively TRBD2 (7 bases). The CDR3 runs to 15 residues. V shed 3 bases and J shed 3 bases, with 12 bases lying between them. The germline V gene encodes CDR1 MDHEN and CDR2 SYDVKM. The CDR3 coding sequence is TGTGCCAGCAGTTTGGCGGGGGCCGGCAAAAACATTCAGTACTTC. Its translation is CASSLAGAGKNIQYF.

This clonotype was recorded a few times. This chain links TRBV12-3 or TRBV12-4 with TRBJ1-6, with TRBD1 matching over 8 bases. CDR3 size: 19 residues. V gave up 5 bases and J gave up 10 bases; unmatched junction bases: 22. CDR3 sequence (DNA): TGTGCCAGCAGTACTCACAGAGGGGCAGGGGGCGAATTAGGGTCACCCCTCCACTTT. It encodes CASSTHRGAGGELGSPLHF.

Ten or more counts support this clonotype. The chain recombines TRBV7-6 with TRBJ2-3, with unresolved D. Germline V gene lookup returns CDR1 SGHVS and CDR2 FNYEAQ. V lost 5 bases and J lost 2, with 8 bases in between. This CDR3 region has 13 residues. The CDR3 loop reads CASSHTVTDTQYF. In DNA, the CDR3 is TGTGCCAGCAGCCACACAGTCACAGATACGCAGTATTTT. Full variable domain (outside the CDR3, taken from reference TRBV7-6 and TRBJ2-3): GAGVSQSPRYKVTKRGQDVALRCDPISGHVSLYWYRQALGQGPEFLTYFNYEAQQDKSGLPNDRFSAERPEGSISTLTIQRTEQRDSAMYRCASSHTVTDTQYFGPGTRLTVL.

In this sample, this clonotype turned up a few times. The V call is TRBV12-3 or TRBV12-4, the J call TRBJ2-2; 7 bases fit TRBD2. V lost 2 bases and J lost 3; bases outside the gene matches: 6. The CDR3 runs 16 residues. CDR3 nucleotides: TGTGCCAGCAGTTTACTTCCAGCGGGGTACACCGGGGAGCTGTTTTTT. Translated: CASSLLPAGYTGELFF.

This clonotype was observed a few times. The gene calls are TRBV28 and TRBJ2-6; D remains ambiguous. V was clipped by 8 bases and J by 0 bases, with 11 bases between them. The CDR3 loop spans 15 amino acids. Per the germline V gene, CDR1 is MDHEN and CDR2 is SYDVKM. The CDR3 nucleotides read TGTGCCAGCTCAGAGAGCCACTCTGGGGCCAACGTCCTGACTTTC. This gives the protein CASSESHSGANVLTF. Drawing the rest from reference TRBV28 and TRBJ2-6, the complete variable domain is DVKVTQSSRYLVKRTGEKVFLECVQDMDHENMFWYRQDPGLGLRLIYFSYDVKMKEKGDIPEGYSVSREKKERFSLILESASTNQTSMYLCASSESHSGANVLTFGAGSRLTVL.

This clonotype was seen a few times. The rearrangement joins TRBV5-4 to TRBJ2-7; 11 bases fit TRBD1. The CDR3 is made up of 17 amino acids. Per germline, CDR1 SGHNT and CDR2 YYREEE (reference sequence). Unmatched junction bases numbered 12, after V lost 3 bases and J lost 4 bases. CDR3 DNA: TGTGCCAGCAGCTGGACAGGGGGCGCGATAGGAGGTTACGAGCAGTACTTC. Its protein product is CASSWTGGAIGGYEQYF.

This clonotype was counted at least ten times. The gene calls are TRBV28 and TRBJ2-7, with TRBD2 matching 10 bases. Germline V gene lookup returns CDR1 MDHEN and CDR2 SYDVKM. V shed 4 bases, J shed 2 bases, and the junction held 5 bases outside the gene matches. This CDR3 spans 15 amino acids. The CDR3 protein is CASSSPSGGAYEQYF. Here the CDR3 DNA reads TGTGCCAGCAGTTCCCCTAGCGGGGGTGCCTACGAGCAGTACTTC.

This chain uses TRBV10-3 with TRBJ2-5; 9 positions agree with TRBD1. Per germline, CDR1 ENHRY and CDR2 SYGVKD. CDR3 length: 13 residues. Losses at the gene ends were 10 bases for V and 5 bases for J; bases not matched to a gene: 8. The CDR3 DNA reads as TGTGCCACTGGACAGGGGATAAAGGAGACCCAGTACTTC. It codes for CATGQGIKETQYF.

This clonotype was picked up a small number of times. J is TRBJ1-5 and V is TRBV14; no clear D gene. Germline V gives CDR1 SGHDN, CDR2 FVKESK. V was shortened by 6 bases and J by 9 bases, with 18 bases between the two germline ends. CDR3 length equals 14 residues. The CDR3: CASSAVAGGGPQHF. The CDR3, as DNA: TGTGCCAGCAGTGCCGTAGCGGGTGGAGGGCCCCAGCATTTT.

This clonotype was detected many times. CDR3 protein: CASSQRTGLNYGYTF. CDR3 DNA: TGTGCCAGCAGCCAAAGGACAGGATTAAACTATGGCTACACCTTC. This sequence joins TRBV14 and TRBJ1-2; 7 bases align to TRBD1. Trimming cost V 2 bases and J 2 bases; bases outside gene matches: 5. The CDR3 totals 15 residues. Germline values: CDR1 SGHDN, CDR2 FVKESK.

This clonotype was recorded a few times. J is TRBJ1-6 and V is TRBV7-2; perhaps TRBD1 as D (5 bases). The CDR3 spans 16 residues. Germline CDR1 reads SGHTA; CDR2 reads FQGNSA. With 5 bases removed from V and 3 bases from J, the gap between germline ends came to 14 bases. In DNA, the CDR3 is TGTGCCAGCAGCGGGGGGGAGATTCTCTATAATTCACCCCTCCACTTT. Translation: CASSGGEILYNSPLHF.

The sample holds one count of this clonotype. The V and J genes are TRBV13 and TRBJ1-6; possible D gene TRBD1, 5 bases. The CDR3 consists of 15 residues. V lost 2 bases and J lost 10, with 15 bases in between. The germline V gene encodes CDR1 PRHDT and CDR2 FYEKMQ (reference sequence). This CDR3 is CASSLLGHRRSPLHF. In DNA, the CDR3 is TGTGCCAGCAGCTTACTCGGACATCGGAGATCACCCCTCCACTTT.

This clonotype was detected a few times. The chain employs TRBV16 and TRBJ2-7; 7 bases agree with TRBD1. This CDR3 is 15 amino acids long. From germline, CDR1 is KGHSY and CDR2 FQNENV. J was trimmed by 4 bases and V by 2 bases; bases with no gene match: 8. CDR3 sequence: CASSQGEGTDYEQYF. DNA for the CDR3: TGTGCCAGCAGCCAAGGAGAGGGGACAGATTACGAGCAGTACTTC.

V is TRBV7-9 and J is TRBJ1-1; a weak D match, TRBD1 (5 bases). The CDR3 is 15 residues long. Trimming stripped 5 bases from V and 0 bases from J, with 13 bases between. Germline-derived CDR1 and CDR2 are SEHNR and FQNEAQ (reference sequence). CDR3 sequence (DNA): TGTGCCAGCAGCGGTACAGGTGACATGAACACTGAAGCTTTCTTT. Amino acid sequence: CASSGTGDMNTEAFF.

This clonotype was counted ten times or more. J is TRBJ2-2 and V is TRBV6-6, with D tentatively TRBD1 (6 bases). The V end was cut by 8 bases, the J end by 3 bases, with 13 bases between. The germline V gene encodes CDR1 MNHNY and CDR2 SVGAGI (reference sequence). The CDR3 runs to 14 residues. The DNA for the CDR3 is TGTGCCAGCTGCCAGGCAGGGGACACCGGGGAGCTGTTTTTT. Translating it yields CASCQAGDTGELFF.

This clonotype was counted a few times. The V and J genes are TRBV6-5 and TRBJ2-1, with 14 bases aligning to TRBD2. The germline gives CDR1 MNHEY, CDR2 SVGAGI. CDR3 length: 16 amino acids. V lost 5 bases to trimming and J lost 9 bases; unmatched junction nucleotides: 9. CDR3 amino acids: CASSPRTSGGHGEQFF. The CDR3 nucleotides read TGTGCCAGCAGTCCGCGGACTAGCGGGGGGCATGGTGAGCAGTTCTTC.

This clonotype came up a few times. This chain connects TRBV28 to TRBJ2-3; D remains ambiguous. The V end lost 6 bases, the J end lost 3 bases, and 10 bases lay between the germline ends. The CDR3 has 13 residues. Looked up from germline, CDR1 is MDHEN and CDR2 is SYDVKM. The CDR3 region is CASRLFRTDTQYF. CDR3 DNA: TGTGCCAGCAGGCTCTTTCGGACAGATACGCAGTATTTT.

The rearrangement uses TRBV10-3 and TRBJ1-1, with D uncertain. This CDR3 has 13 amino acids. V was shortened by 3 bases and J by 4 bases, with 9 bases between the two germline ends. Germline V CDR1 and CDR2: ENHRY, SYGVKD. The CDR3 sequence: CAISDSRPTEAFF. As DNA, the CDR3 is TGTGCCATCAGTGATTCGCGCCCCACTGAAGCTTTCTTT.

At least ten counts were recorded for this clonotype. The J gene is TRBJ2-3, the V gene TRBV12-3 or TRBV12-4; TRBD2 matches at 8 bases. V shed 5 bases and J 5 bases; nucleotides not matched to a gene: 12. This CDR3 comprises 16 residues. CDR3 amino acids: CASSPATGGPKDTQYF. The DNA of the CDR3 is TGTGCCAGCAGTCCGGCGACGGGGGGGCCCAAAGATACGCAGTATTTT.

The V call is TRBV4-2, the J call TRBJ2-3; 12 bases agree with TRBD2. The CDR3 runs 16 residues. V gave up 4 bases and J gave up 1 base; unmatched junction bases: 3. Germline V gives CDR1 LGHNA, CDR2 YNFKEQ. CDR3 bases: TGTGCCAGCAGCCCCCGGACTAGCGGGGGCACAGATACGCAGTATTTT. Protein sequence: CASSPRTSGGTDTQYF.

The chain joins TRBV10-3 to TRBJ2-1; 10 bases align to TRBD2. This CDR3 has 16 residues. Losses at the gene ends were 3 bases for V and 3 bases for J; bases not matched to a gene: 5. Germline loops: CDR1 ENHRY, CDR2 SYGVKD. Here the CDR3 reads CAISDQASGSYNEQFF. Written as DNA, the CDR3 is TGTGCCATCAGTGACCAGGCTAGCGGGAGCTACAATGAGCAGTTCTTC.

Ten or more counts support this clonotype. V is TRBV3-1 and J is TRBJ1-5; unclear D gene. The V gene's germline CDR1 is LGHDT and CDR2 YNNKEL (reference sequence). This CDR3 region has 14 residues. The V gene lost 1 base and the J gene lost 9 bases, with 13 bases spanning the gap. CDR3 coding DNA: TGTGCCAGCAGCCAAGGGCCCGGGCCTCGGCCCCAGCATTTT. Translation: CASSQGPGPRPQHF. The entire variable domain, with the rest obtained from reference TRBV3-1 and TRBJ1-5, is as follows: DTAVSQTPKYLVTQMGNDKSIKCEQNLGHDTMYWYKQDSKKFLKIMFSYNNKELIINETVPNRFSPKSPDKAHLNLHINSLELGDSAVYFCASSQGPGPRPQHFGDGTRLSIL.

This clonotype has ten or more counts. As DNA, the CDR3 is TGTGCCAGCAGTTTACACAACACCGGGGAGCTGTTTTTT. Translating it yields CASSLHNTGELFF. The J gene is TRBJ2-2, the V gene TRBV7-8, with D unclear. V lost 6 bases and J lost 2, with 7 bases in between. There are 13 residues in the CDR3. Germline CDR1 is SGHVS and CDR2 is FQNEAQ.

This clonotype turned up a few times. The V gene is TRBV12-3 or TRBV12-4, the J gene TRBJ1-2; 7 bases are a match to TRBD1. The CDR3 has 16 residues. Losses at the gene ends were 5 bases for V and 1 base for J; bases not matched to a gene: 10. DNA for the CDR3: TGTGCCAGCAGTCCCTCAAGGGGGCGGGATAACTATGGCTACACCTTC. Its translation: CASSPSRGRDNYGYTF.

This clonotype turned up a few times. V is TRBV6-6 and J is TRBJ1-3, with D unclear. V was clipped by 3 bases and J by 2 bases, with 14 bases between them. Germline CDR1 MNHNY, CDR2 SVGAGI (reference sequence). The CDR3 loop spans 16 amino acids. CDR3 sequence (DNA): TGTGCCAGCAGTTATGGTGGATCGGCAACTGGAAACACCATATATTTT. Its translation: CASSYGGSATGNTIYF.

This clonotype was counted at least ten times. The J gene is TRBJ2-5, the V gene TRBV5-1, with D possibly being TRBD1 (6 bases). The CDR3 runs 13 residues. Germline CDR1 SGHRS, CDR2 YFSETQ. V was pared by 4 bases and J by 5 bases, with 12 bases between. The CDR3 nucleotides read TGCGCCAGCAGCACACAGGGCTTCGAGACCCAGTACTTC. The encoded protein is CASSTQGFETQYF.

This clonotype has just a few counts. J is TRBJ2-3 and V is TRBV28, with TRBD2 matching over 7 bases. CDR3 size: 15 residues. Per the germline V gene, CDR1 is MDHEN and CDR2 is SYDVKM. With V trimmed by 1 base and J by 5 bases, 6 bases remained unmatched. The CDR3 DNA follows: TGTGCCAGCAGTTTATTCGCGGGGGTCAAAGATACGCAGTATTTT. Amino acids: CASSLFAGVKDTQYF. Variable domain in full (rest from reference TRBV28 and TRBJ2-3): DVKVTQSSRYLVKRTGEKVFLECVQDMDHENMFWYRQDPGLGLRLIYFSYDVKMKEKGDIPEGYSVSREKKERFSLILESASTNQTSMYLCASSLFAGVKDTQYFGPGTRLTVL.

This chain links TRBV6-2 or TRBV6-3 with TRBJ1-5; D not certain. The germline V gene encodes CDR1 MNHEY and CDR2 SVGEGT. Trimming shortened V by 5 bases and J by 1 base, and 12 bases separated the two germline ends. The CDR3 runs to 15 residues. The DNA of the CDR3 is TGTGCCAGCAGTATCGGGGTTTACAGCAATCAGCCCCAGCATTTT. Its translation is CASSIGVYSNQPQHF.